This T cell receptor beta chain comes out of a study of early T cells in non-severe SARS-CoV-2 infection. Each CDR3 protein is one row after TCRdb ran MiXCR on the 5' RACE reads. The data hold more than 65,000 distinct CDR3 sequences, with around 13% observed a single time. The CDR3 spans 15 residues. V lost 0 bases to trimming and J lost 5 bases, with 14 bases between them. CDR1 and CDR2 (germline): DFQATT, SNEGSKA (reference sequence). This clonotype was counted at least ten times. V and J are TRBV20-1 and TRBJ2-1; the D call may be TRBD1 or TRBD2 (5 bases each). The sample consisted of whole blood. This receptor was taken from an adult who was a healthcare worker with PCR-confirmed SARS-CoV-2 infection or an uninfected control (not recorded which). The CDR3 protein is CSARDLEDTHNEQFF. The CDR3 bases are TGCAGTGCTAGAGATCTGGAGGACACTCACAATGAGCAGTTCTTC.